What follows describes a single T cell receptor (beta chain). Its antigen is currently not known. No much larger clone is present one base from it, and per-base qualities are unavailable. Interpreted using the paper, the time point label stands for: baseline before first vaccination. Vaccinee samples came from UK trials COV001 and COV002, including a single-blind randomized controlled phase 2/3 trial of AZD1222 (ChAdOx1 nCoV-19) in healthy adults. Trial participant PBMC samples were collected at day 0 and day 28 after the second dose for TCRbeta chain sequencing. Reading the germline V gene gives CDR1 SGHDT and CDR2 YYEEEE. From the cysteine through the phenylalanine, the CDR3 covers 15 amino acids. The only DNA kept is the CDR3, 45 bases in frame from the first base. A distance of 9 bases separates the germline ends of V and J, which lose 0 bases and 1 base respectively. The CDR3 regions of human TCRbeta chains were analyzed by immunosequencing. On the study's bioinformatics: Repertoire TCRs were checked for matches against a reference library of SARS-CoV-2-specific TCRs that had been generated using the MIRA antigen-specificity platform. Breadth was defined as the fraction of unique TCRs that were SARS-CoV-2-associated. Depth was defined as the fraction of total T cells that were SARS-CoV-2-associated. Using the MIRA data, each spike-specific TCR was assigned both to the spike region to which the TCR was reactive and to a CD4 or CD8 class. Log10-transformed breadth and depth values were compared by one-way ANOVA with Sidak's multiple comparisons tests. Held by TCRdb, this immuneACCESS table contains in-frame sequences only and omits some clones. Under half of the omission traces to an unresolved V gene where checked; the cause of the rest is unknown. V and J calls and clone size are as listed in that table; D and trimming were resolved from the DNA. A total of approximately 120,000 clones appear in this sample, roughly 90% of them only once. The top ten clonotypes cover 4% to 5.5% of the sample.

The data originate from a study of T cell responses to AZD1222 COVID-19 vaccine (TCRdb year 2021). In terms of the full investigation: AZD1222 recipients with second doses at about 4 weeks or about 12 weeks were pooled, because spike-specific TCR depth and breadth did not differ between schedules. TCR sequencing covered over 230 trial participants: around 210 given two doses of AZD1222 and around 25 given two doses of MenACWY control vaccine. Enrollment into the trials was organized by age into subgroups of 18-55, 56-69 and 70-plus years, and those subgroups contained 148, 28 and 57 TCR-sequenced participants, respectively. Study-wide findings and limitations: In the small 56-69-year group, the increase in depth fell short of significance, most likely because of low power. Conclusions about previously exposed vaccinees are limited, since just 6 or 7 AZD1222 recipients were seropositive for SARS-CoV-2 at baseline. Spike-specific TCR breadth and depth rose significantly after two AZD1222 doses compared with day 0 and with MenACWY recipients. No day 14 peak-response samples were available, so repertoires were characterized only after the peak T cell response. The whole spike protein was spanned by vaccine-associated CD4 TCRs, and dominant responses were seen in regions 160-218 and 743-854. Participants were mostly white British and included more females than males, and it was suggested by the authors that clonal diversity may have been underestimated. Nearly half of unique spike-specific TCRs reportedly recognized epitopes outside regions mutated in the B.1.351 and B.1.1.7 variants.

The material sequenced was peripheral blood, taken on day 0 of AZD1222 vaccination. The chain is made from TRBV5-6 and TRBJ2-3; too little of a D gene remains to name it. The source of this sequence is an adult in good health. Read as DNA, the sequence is TGTGCCAGCAGCTTGGTAGGGTTGGGCACAGATACGCAGTATTTT. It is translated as CASSLVGLGTDTQYF. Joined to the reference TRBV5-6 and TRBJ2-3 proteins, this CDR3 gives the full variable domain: DAGVTQSPTHLIKTRGQQVTLRCSPKSGHDTVSWYQQALGQGPQFIFQYYEEEERQRGNFPDRFSGHQFPNYSSELNVNALLLGDSALYLCASSLVGLGTDTQYFGPGTRLTVL.